The rows below give T cell receptor beta chains drawn from one sample of a study of lymphopenia after photon versus proton radiotherapy. Only in-frame clones appear in the TCRdb table, and some are missing; sequencing was by immunoSEQ multiplex PCR. The sample has about 70,000 clones, around 93% seen once; the top ten hold 2% to 2.5%. Material: peripheral blood, obtained from a patient treated with photon-based radiotherapy. These TCRs come from a woman between 40 and 55 years old with cholangiocarcinoma. Each CDR3 is given with its conserved first and last residue. A D gene is named only where the DNA matches it firmly. Clone size is given for some rows only: seen once, a few or many times, or a class if the clone is expanded.

size | J | D | V | CDR3 | DNA
- | TRBJ1-4 | - | TRBV6-1 | CASSEDRSSVVEKLFF | TGTGCCAGCAGTGAAGACAGGTCCAGCGTAGTTGAAAAACTGTTTTTT
- | TRBJ2-7 | TRBD2 | TRBV11-3 | CARIAGGSYEQYF | TGTGCCAGGATAGCGGGGGGATCCTACGAGCAGTACTTC
- | TRBJ2-3 | TRBD2 | TRBV27 | CASSPRGSGASTDTQYF | TGTGCCAGCAGTCCCCGGGGTAGCGGGGCTAGCACAGATACGCAGTATTTT
- | TRBJ1-1 | - | TRBV7-9 | CASSSPNDLNTEAFF | TGTGCCAGCAGCTCGCCGAACGACTTGAACACTGAAGCTTTCTTT
- | TRBJ2-3 | TRBD2 | TRBV4-1 | CASSQDRGERGSADTQYF | TGCGCCAGCAGCCAAGATCGGGGGGAGCGTGGGTCGGCAGATACGCAGTATTTT
- | TRBJ2-1 | - | TRBV30 | CAWSVRWGDNEQFF | TGTGCCTGGAGTGTACGCTGGGGTGATAATGAGCAGTTCTTC
- | TRBJ1-1 | TRBD1 | TRBV7-8 | CASSLETGGFTEAFF | TGTGCCAGCAGCTTAGAGACAGGGGGGTTCACTGAAGCTTTCTTT
- | TRBJ2-1 | TRBD2 | TRBV5-8 | CASSSGLAGESEQFF | TGTGCCAGCAGCTCGGGACTAGCGGGAGAAAGTGAGCAGTTCTTC
- | TRBJ2-3 | TRBD1 | TRBV13 | CASSLGAGTGDDTQYF | TGTGCCAGCAGCTTAGGTGCCGGGACAGGGGATGATACGCAGTATTTT
- | TRBJ2-1 | - | TRBV11-2 | CASSPGGDEQFF | TGTGCCAGCAGCCCCGGAGGCGATGAGCAGTTCTTC
- | TRBJ1-1 | TRBD1 | TRBV28 | CASSFPGQGQAFF | TGTGCCAGCAGTTTTCCCGGACAGGGGCAAGCTTTCTTT
- | TRBJ2-1 | - | TRBV6-5 | CASSETYGNNEQFF | TGTGCCAGCAGTGAGACTTACGGGAACAATGAGCAGTTCTTC
once | TRBJ1-2 | - | TRBV5-6 | CASSFPGWTYGYTF | TGTGCCAGCAGCTTCCCGGGGTGGACCTATGGCTACACCTTC
- | TRBJ1-5 | - | TRBV27 | CASSYAKTGNSNQPQHF | TGTGCCAGCAGTTACGCGAAGACAGGCAATAGCAATCAGCCCCAGCATTTT
- | TRBJ2-1 | - | TRBV9 | CASSSELLASSYNEQFF | TGTGCCAGCAGCTCCGAGTTGCTAGCGAGCTCCTACAATGAGCAGTTCTTC
- | TRBJ2-7 | - | TRBV5-6 | CASSSGPEQYF | TGTGCCAGCAGCTCAGGACCCGAGCAGTACTTC
- | TRBJ2-1 | - | TRBV28 | CASSTKPGGGEQFF | TGTGCCAGCAGCACAAAACCGGGAGGGGGCGAGCAGTTCTTC
- | TRBJ2-7 | TRBD2 | TRBV27 | CASSPGGRAYEQYF | TGTGCCAGCAGCCCGGGAGGACGCGCCTACGAGCAGTACTTC
- | TRBJ1-1 | TRBD1 | TRBV2 | CASRPGQALNTEAFF | TGTGCCAGCAGACCGGGACAGGCATTGAACACTGAAGCTTTCTTT
- | TRBJ2-7 | - | TRBV7-8 | CASSVNYEQYF | TGTGCCAGCAGCGTAAACTACGAGCAGTACTTC
- | TRBJ1-2 | TRBD1 | TRBV6-5 | CASSRQGRYGYGYTF | TGTGCCAGCAGTCGACAGGGGAGATACGGGTATGGCTACACCTTC
- | TRBJ2-1 | TRBD2 | TRBV19 | CASSIRRGGRSGALGNEQFF | TGTGCCAGTAGTATAAGACGAGGGGGGCGTAGCGGGGCCCTCGGGAATGAGCAGTTCTTC
- | TRBJ1-2 | TRBD1 | TRBV7-8 | CASSLGYAGGEGSYGYTF | TGTGCCAGCAGCTTAGGGTACGCAGGGGGCGAAGGTAGCTATGGCTACACCTTC
- | TRBJ2-7 | - | TRBV6-6 | CASSYSNQGGSYEQYF | TGTGCCAGCAGTTACTCGAACCAGGGGGGCTCCTACGAGCAGTACTTC
- | TRBJ2-4 | TRBD1 | TRBV7-8 | CASSLLTGVGNIQYF | TGTGCCAGCAGCCTATTGACAGGGGTCGGAAACATTCAGTACTTC
- | TRBJ2-7 | - | TRBV7-3 | CASSSSSGSHEQYF | TGTGCCAGCAGCTCTAGCTCAGGGTCCCACGAGCAGTACTTC
- | TRBJ1-4 | - | TRBV5-1 | CASSPSNTGTINEKLFF | TGCGCCAGCAGCCCCTCCAATACAGGGACAATTAATGAAAAACTGTTTTTT
- | TRBJ2-7 | - | TRBV9 | CASSVQGEAYEQYF | TGTGCCAGCAGCGTACAGGGAGAGGCCTACGAGCAGTACTTC
- | TRBJ1-2 | TRBD1 | TRBV6-1 | CASSAGTAQIKYYGYTF | TGTGCCAGCAGTGCCGGGACAGCTCAAATAAAGTACTATGGCTACACCTTC
once | TRBJ1-1 | - | TRBV11-2 | CASSRVTGLGAEAFF | TGTGCCAGCAGCCGAGTAACAGGCCTAGGCGCTGAAGCTTTCTTT
- | TRBJ2-3 | - | TRBV6-5 | CASSYYGQTTDTQYF | TGTGCCAGCAGTTATTACGGACAGACCACAGATACGCAGTATTTT
- | TRBJ1-1 | TRBD1 | TRBV5-1 | CASSEQTGGEAFF | TGCGCCAGCAGCGAACAAACAGGGGGTGAAGCTTTCTTT
- | TRBJ1-2 | - | TRBV23-1 | CAATGIGRLGYTF | TGCGCCGCCACAGGGATTGGTCGGCTGGGCTACACCTTC
- | TRBJ2-7 | - | TRBV18 | CASSPPNSGTRSYEQYF | TGTGCCAGCTCACCACCGAACTCCGGGACGCGCTCCTACGAGCAGTACTTC
- | TRBJ1-1 | TRBD1 | TRBV5-1 | CASSPGQGVTEAFF | TGCGCCAGCAGCCCCGGACAGGGAGTAACTGAAGCTTTCTTT
- | TRBJ2-1 | - | TRBV29-1 | CSGSWSSYNEQFF | TGCAGCGGCAGTTGGAGCTCCTACAATGAGCAGTTCTTC
- | TRBJ2-2 | - | TRBV18 | CASSQQINTGELFF | TGTGCCAGCTCACAGCAGATAAACACCGGGGAGCTGTTTTTT
- | TRBJ1-5 | - | TRBV6-6 | CASNDQGAQPQHF | TGTGCCAGCAACGATCAGGGTGCTCAGCCCCAGCATTTT
- | TRBJ2-2 | - | TRBV5-1 | CASRDSRGRNTGELFF | TGCGCCAGTCGTGACTCCCGGGGTCGGAACACCGGGGAGCTGTTTTTT
- | TRBJ1-2 | TRBD1 | TRBV2 | CASSALRDRSGYTF | TGTGCCAGCAGTGCCCTCCGGGACAGGAGCGGCTACACCTTC
- | TRBJ1-1 | - | TRBV6-5 | CATNREGMNTEAFF | TGTGCCACAAACCGGGAGGGGATGAACACTGAAGCTTTCTTT
- | TRBJ1-1 | - | TRBV28 | CASSVGPGGTEAFF | TGTGCCAGCAGTGTTGGGCCCGGCGGCACTGAAGCTTTCTTT
- | TRBJ1-2 | TRBD1 | TRBV5-4 | CASSLKGGGGYTF | TGTGCCAGCAGCTTGAAGGGAGGGGGCGGCTACACCTTC
- | TRBJ2-2 | - | TRBV9 | CASGETGELFF | TGTGCCAGCGGGGAAACCGGGGAGCTGTTTTTT
- | TRBJ2-7 | - | TRBV2 | CASSNYEQYF | TGTGCCAGCAGTAACTACGAGCAGTACTTC
- | TRBJ1-2 | TRBD1 | TRBV5-1 | CASSPTTGVRYGYTF | TGCGCCAGCAGCCCCACGACAGGGGTTAGGTATGGCTACACCTTC
few | TRBJ1-3 | - | TRBV7-8 | CASSLVVWGSLRGNTIYF | TGTGCCAGCAGCTTAGTAGTATGGGGTAGCTTGCGTGGAAACACCATATATTTT
- | TRBJ1-2 | TRBD1 | TRBV7-2 | CASSSAGGDYGYTF | TGTGCCAGCAGCTCTGCAGGGGGCGACTATGGCTACACCTTC
- | TRBJ2-4 | - | TRBV11-3 | CASSASSKNIQYF | TGTGCCAGCAGCGCGAGTAGCAAAAACATTCAGTACTTC
- | TRBJ1-2 | - | TRBV7-9 | CATTARTGYTF | TGTGCCACCACTGCAAGGACGGGCTACACCTTC
- | TRBJ1-2 | - | TRBV18 | CASSSTLGDRGVGYTF | TGTGCCAGCTCATCCACCTTAGGAGACAGAGGAGTTGGCTACACCTTC
- | TRBJ1-6 | - | TRBV7-2 | CASSPGTGRPNSPLHF | TGTGCCAGCAGCCCGGGGACGGGCCGCCCTAATTCACCCCTCCACTTT
- | TRBJ1-5 | - | TRBV23-1 | CASSQSNSHKKTVVSNQPQHF | TGCGCCAGCAGTCAATCCAATTCCCACAAGAAGACAGTTGTTAGCAATCAGCCCCAGCATTTT
few | TRBJ1-6 | TRBD1 | TRBV2 | CASTLRGGNSPLHF | TGTGCCAGCACCCTGAGAGGGGGCAATTCACCCCTCCACTTT